This TCR beta chain was sequenced for a study of OX40 agonist ivuxolimab in advanced cancers. The table came from immunoSEQ multiplex PCR; TCRdb's copy has only in-frame clones and leaves some out. The repertoire holds approximately 63,000 clones, roughly 89% seen once, with roughly 1.1% in the top ten. The CDR3 has 16 amino acids. V lost 1 base, J lost 5 bases, and 11 bases stayed unmatched. Germline-derived CDR1 and CDR2 are SGDLS and YYNGEE. Blood got drawn at baseline, again on cycle 4 day 1, and then on cycle 7 day 1. Here the sequenced sample was CD4+ or CD8+ T cells sorted from blood, taken in a trial of the OX40 agonist ivuxolimab. V usage is TRBV9 and J usage is TRBJ2-5; 7 nucleotides align to TRBD1. The TCR was taken from an adult with an advanced solid tumor such as melanoma, head and neck, liver or kidney cancer. The CDR3 nucleotides read TGTGCCAGCAGCGTATTTGGACAGGCCCCGGGGGAGACCCAGTACTTC. Its translation is CASSVFGQAPGETQYF.